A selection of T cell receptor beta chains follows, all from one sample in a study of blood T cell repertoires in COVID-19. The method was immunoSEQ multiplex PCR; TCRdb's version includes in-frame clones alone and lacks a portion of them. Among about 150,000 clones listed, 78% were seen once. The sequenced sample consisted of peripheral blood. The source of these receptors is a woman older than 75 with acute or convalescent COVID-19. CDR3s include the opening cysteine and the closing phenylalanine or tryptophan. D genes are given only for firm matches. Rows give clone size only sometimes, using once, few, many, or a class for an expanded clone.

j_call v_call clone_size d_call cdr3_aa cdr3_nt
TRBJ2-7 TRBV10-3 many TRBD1 CAIKGQGAFHEQYF TGTGCCATCAAAGGGCAGGGGGCCTTCCACGAGCAGTACTTC
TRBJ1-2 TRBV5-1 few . CASSLDAAFNYGYTF TGCGCCAGCAGCTTGGACGCGGCCTTTAACTATGGCTACACCTTC
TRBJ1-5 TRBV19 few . CASSIKGQSNQPQHF TGTGCCAGTAGTATAAAAGGACAGAGCAATCAGCCCCAGCATTTT
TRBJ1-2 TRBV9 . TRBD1 CASSPWTGGRNRGYTF TGTGCCAGCAGCCCCTGGACAGGGGGAAGAAATCGTGGCTACACCTTC
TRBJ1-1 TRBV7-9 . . CASSFGGREAFF TGTGCCAGCAGCTTCGGGGGACGTGAAGCTTTCTTT
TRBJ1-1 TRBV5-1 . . CASSWGGEAAFF TGCGCCAGCTCCTGGGGGGGAGAGGCGGCTTTCTTT
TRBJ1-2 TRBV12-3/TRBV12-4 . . CASSLGSGYGYTF TGTGCCAGCAGTTTAGGGTCAGGCTATGGCTACACCTTC
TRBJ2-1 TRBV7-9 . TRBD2 CASSFGTSDYNEQFF TGTGCCAGCAGCTTTGGGACTAGCGACTACAATGAGCAGTTCTTC
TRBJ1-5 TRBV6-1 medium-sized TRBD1 CASSEKDRGRDQPQHF TGTGCCAGCAGTGAAAAGGACAGGGGGCGCGACCAGCCCCAGCATTTT
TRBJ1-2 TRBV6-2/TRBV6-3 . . CASSSDRTGYGYTF TGTGCCAGCAGCTCCGACAGAACCGGCTATGGCTACACCTTC
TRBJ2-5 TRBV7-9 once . CASSSYRVPQETQYF TGTGCCAGCAGTTCATACAGGGTCCCTCAAGAGACCCAGTACTTC
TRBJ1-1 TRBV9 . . CASSPLNTEAFF TGTGCCAGCAGCCCTCTGAACACTGAAGCTTTCTTT
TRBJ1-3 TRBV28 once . CASSFNWSGLPSGNTIYF TGTGCCAGCAGTTTCAATTGGTCAGGGTTACCCTCTGGAAACACCATATATTTT
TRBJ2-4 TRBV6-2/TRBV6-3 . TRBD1 CASSYAGQVPNIQYF TGTGCCAGCAGTTACGCCGGACAGGTCCCAAACATTCAGTACTTC
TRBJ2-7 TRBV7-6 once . CASSLAGGGNEQYF TGTGCCAGCAGCTTAGCAGGGGGAGGGAACGAGCAGTACTTC